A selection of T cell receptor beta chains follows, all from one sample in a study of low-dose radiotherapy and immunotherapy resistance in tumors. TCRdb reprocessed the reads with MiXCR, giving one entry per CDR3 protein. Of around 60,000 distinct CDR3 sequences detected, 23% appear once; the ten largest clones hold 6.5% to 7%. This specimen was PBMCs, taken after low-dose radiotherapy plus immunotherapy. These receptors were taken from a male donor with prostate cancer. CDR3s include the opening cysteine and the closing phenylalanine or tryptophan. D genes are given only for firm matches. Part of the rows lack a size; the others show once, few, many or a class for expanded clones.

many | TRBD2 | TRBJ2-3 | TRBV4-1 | TGCGCCAGCAGCCATCTAGCGGGACGCACAGATACGCAGTATTTT | CASSHLAGRTDTQYF
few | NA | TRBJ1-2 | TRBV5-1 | TGCGCCAGCAGCCCCCTCCCAAACTATGGCTACACCTTC | CASSPLPNYGYTF
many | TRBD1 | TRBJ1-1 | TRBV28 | TGTGCCAGCAGTTCCCGGCCAGGGGGGATCTCCGGGGCTGAAGCTTTCTTT | CASSSRPGGISGAEAFF
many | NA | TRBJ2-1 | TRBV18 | TGTGCCAGCTCACCACAAAACAGGTTCGGCTCCTACAATGAGCAGTTCTTC | CASSPQNRFGSYNEQFF
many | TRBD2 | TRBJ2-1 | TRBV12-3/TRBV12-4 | TGTGCCAGCAGTGCTGAAGTAGCGGGGGGGCCTGGGGAGCAGTTCTTC | CASSAEVAGGPGEQFF
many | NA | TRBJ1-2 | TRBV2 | TGTGCCAGCACGGGGGCGGCCTATGGCTACACCTTC | CASTGAAYGYTF
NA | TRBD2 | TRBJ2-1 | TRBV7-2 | TGTGCCAGCAGCTTAGATTACGGTAGCGGGAGCGTCGATGAGCAGTTCTTC | CASSLDYGSGSVDEQFF
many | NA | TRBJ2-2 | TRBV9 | TGTGCCAGCAGCGTAGGGTGGGCTCCGAACACCGGGGAGCTGTTTTTT | CASSVGWAPNTGELFF
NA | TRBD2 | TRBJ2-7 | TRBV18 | TGTGCCAGCTCAGAGCTAGCGGTATCCTACGAGCAGTACTTC | CASSELAVSYEQYF
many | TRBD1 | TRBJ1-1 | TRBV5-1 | TGCGCCAGCAGCACAGGACAGGGAGAGGGCACTGAAGCTTTCTTT | CASSTGQGEGTEAFF
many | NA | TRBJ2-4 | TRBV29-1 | TGCAGCGTGGTATCAGGGAATATTAAAAACATTCAGTACTTC | CSVVSGNIKNIQYF
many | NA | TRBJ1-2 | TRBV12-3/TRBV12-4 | TGTGCCAGCAGTCCCACAGGGTACTATGGCTACACCTTC | CASSPTGYYGYTF
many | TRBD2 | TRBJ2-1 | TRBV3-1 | TGTGCCAGCAGCCAGCCCTTGACGGGAGGGTCTCGGAATGAGCAGTTCTTC | CASSQPLTGGSRNEQFF
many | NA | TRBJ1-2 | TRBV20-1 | TGCAGTGCTCCCACTTCGGGGAACTATGGCTACACCTTC | CSAPTSGNYGYTF
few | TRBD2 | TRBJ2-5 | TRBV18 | TGTGCCAGCCGAGGGAGCGGGAGCAAAGAGACCCAGTACTTC | CASRGSGSKETQYF
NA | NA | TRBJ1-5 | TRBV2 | TGTGCCAGCAGCTACGCACACGCCAATCAGCCCCAGCATTTT | CASSYAHANQPQHF
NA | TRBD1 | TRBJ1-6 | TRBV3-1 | TGTGCCAGCAGCCAAGCCTCGACAGGGAACAATTCACCCCTCCACTTT | CASSQASTGNNSPLHF
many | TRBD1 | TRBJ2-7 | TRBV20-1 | TGCAGTGCTCCGGGACAGGGGTACGAGCAGTACTTC | CSAPGQGYEQYF
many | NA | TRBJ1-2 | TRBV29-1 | TGCAGCGTTGACGCTGCTAACTATGGCTACACCTTC | CSVDAANYGYTF
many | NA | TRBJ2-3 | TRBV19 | TGTGCCAGTATGAGCCAGCCCGGTGGGGATACGCAGTATTTT | CASMSQPGGDTQYF
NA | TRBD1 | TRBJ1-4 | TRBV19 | TGTGCCACCAGGGACAGGGGGCGCGCGGATGAAAAACTGTTTTTT | CATRDRGRADEKLFF
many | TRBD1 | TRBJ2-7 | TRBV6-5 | TGTGCCAGCAGTTACGCGGGACAGGGAAGGTACGAGCAGTACTTC | CASSYAGQGRYEQYF
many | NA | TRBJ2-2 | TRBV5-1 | TGCGCCAGCTCTTCTTCGGCGAACACCGGGGAGCTGTTTTTT | CASSSSANTGELFF
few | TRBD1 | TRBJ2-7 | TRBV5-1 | TGCGCCAGCAGCCAAACAGGGGATGGCTCCTACGAGCAGTACTTC | CASSQTGDGSYEQYF
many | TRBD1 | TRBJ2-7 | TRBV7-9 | TGTGCCAGCAGCTTGACAGGGGATGCCTACGAGCAGTACTTC | CASSLTGDAYEQYF
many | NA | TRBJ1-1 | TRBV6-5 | TGTGCCAGCACCACTCCAGGGAACACTGAAGCTTTCTTT | CASTTPGNTEAFF
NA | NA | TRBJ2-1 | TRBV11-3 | TGTGCCAGCAGCGCACGTTGGGGCAGAGCAGGGTTGGATGAGCAGTTCTTC | CASSARWGRAGLDEQFF
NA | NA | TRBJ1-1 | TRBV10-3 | TGTGCCATCAGTGATTCCACACAGGGGAACACTGAAGCTTTCTTT | CAISDSTQGNTEAFF
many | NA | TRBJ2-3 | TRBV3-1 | TGTGCCAGCAGCCAGAATCCGCCTAGCACAGATACGCAGTATTTT | CASSQNPPSTDTQYF
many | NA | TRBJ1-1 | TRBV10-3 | TGTGCCATCAGTGAGATGGGTGGGGGCGCGAATACTGAAGCTTTCTTT | CAISEMGGGANTEAFF
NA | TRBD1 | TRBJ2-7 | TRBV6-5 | TGTGCCAGCAAGAGGGACAGGGCTTCCTACGAGCAGTACTTC | CASKRDRASYEQYF
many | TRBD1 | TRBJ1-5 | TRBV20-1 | TGCAGTGCTAGCCAGGGGGCTAGTTCGACAGATCAGCCCCAGCATTTT | CSASQGASSTDQPQHF
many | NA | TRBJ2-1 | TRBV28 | TGTGCCAGCAGTTTCAACAATGAGCAGTTCTTC | CASSFNNEQFF
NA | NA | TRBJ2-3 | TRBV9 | TGTGCCAGCAGTCCCAGGAGCGGCACCACAGATACGCAGTATTTT | CASSPRSGTTDTQYF
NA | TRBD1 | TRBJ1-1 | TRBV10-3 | TGTACCAAGAGAGACAGGGGCCTGAACACTGAAGCTTTCTTT | CTKRDRGLNTEAFF
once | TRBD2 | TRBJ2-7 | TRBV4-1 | TGCGCCAGCAGCCAAGGGGCTAGCGGGAGGGCCTACGAGCAGTACTTC | CASSQGASGRAYEQYF
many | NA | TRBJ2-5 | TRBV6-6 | TGTGCCAGCAGTGCCCTTCTTGAGACCCAGTACTTC | CASSALLETQYF